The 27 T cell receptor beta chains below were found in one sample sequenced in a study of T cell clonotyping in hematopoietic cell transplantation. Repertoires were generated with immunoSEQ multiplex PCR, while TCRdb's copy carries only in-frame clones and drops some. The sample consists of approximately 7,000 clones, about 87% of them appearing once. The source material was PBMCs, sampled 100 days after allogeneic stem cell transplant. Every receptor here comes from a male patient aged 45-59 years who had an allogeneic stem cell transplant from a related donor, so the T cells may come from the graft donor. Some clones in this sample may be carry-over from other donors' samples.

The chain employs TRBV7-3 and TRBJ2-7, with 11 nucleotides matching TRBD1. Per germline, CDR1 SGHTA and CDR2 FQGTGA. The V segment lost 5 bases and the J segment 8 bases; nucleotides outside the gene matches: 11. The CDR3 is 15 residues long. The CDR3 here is CASSGSRDRGGKQYF. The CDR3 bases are TGTGCCAGCAGCGGCTCCCGGGACAGGGGGGGAAAGCAGTACTTC.

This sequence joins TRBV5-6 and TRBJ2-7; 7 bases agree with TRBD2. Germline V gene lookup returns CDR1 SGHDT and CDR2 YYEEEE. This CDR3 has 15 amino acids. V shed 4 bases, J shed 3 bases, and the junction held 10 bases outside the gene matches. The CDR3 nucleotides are TGTGCCAGCAGCCCATTGACTAGCCTAAACTACGAGCAGTACTTC. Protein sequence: CASSPLTSLNYEQYF.

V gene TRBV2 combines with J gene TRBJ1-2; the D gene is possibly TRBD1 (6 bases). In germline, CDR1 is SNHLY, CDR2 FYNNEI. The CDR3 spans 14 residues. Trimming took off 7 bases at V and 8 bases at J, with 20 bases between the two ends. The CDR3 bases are TGTGCCAGCATCTTAGGAGTTGGGGGCGGAGGCTACACCTTC. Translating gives CASILGVGGGGYTF.

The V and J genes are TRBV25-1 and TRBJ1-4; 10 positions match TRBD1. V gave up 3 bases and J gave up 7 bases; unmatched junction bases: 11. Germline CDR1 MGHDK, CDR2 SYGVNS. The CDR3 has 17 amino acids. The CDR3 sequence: CASSDPYSGTGVEKLFF. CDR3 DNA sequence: TGTGCCAGCAGTGACCCGTACTCCGGGACAGGGGTTGAAAAACTGTTTTTT.

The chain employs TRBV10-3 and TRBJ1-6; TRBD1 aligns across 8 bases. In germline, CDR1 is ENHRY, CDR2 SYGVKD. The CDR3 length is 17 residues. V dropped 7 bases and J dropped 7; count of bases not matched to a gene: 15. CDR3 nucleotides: TGTGCCATCAAAGGAGGACAGGGTCGGGAGTGGAATTCACCCCTCCACTTT. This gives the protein CAIKGGQGREWNSPLHF.

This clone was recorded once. Here the CDR3 reads CASSQEGFLAGQETQYF. The CDR3 nucleotides are TGTGCCAGCAGCCAAGAAGGATTCCTAGCGGGGCAAGAGACCCAGTACTTC. The chain is built from TRBV4-2 and TRBJ2-5, with 9 bases that match TRBD2. Germline CDR1 reads LGHNA; CDR2 reads YNFKEQ. The J segment lost 2 bases and the V segment lost 0 bases, leaving 7 bases of the junction unmatched. CDR3 size: 17 residues.

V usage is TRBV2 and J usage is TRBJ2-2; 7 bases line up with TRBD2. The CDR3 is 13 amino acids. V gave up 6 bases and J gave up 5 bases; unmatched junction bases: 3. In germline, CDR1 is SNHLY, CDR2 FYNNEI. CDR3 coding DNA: TGTGCCAGCAGGCTAGCGGTAACCGGGGAGCTGTTTTTT. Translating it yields CASRLAVTGELFF.

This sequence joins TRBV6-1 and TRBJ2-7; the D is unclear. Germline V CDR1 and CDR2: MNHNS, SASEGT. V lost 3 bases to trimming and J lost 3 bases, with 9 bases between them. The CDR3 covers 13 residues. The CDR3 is CASSEFLDYEQYF. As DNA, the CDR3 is TGTGCCAGCAGTGAGTTCCTAGACTACGAGCAGTACTTC.

This chain's CDR3 is CAWSVLGNYGYTF. The CDR3 DNA is TGTGCCTGGAGTGTACTGGGAAACTATGGCTACACCTTC. The chain joins TRBV30 to TRBJ1-2; D uncertain. V lost 0 bases to trimming and J lost 2 bases, with 7 bases between them. The length of the CDR3 is 13 residues. Germline CDR1 GTSNPN, CDR2 SVGIG (reference sequence).

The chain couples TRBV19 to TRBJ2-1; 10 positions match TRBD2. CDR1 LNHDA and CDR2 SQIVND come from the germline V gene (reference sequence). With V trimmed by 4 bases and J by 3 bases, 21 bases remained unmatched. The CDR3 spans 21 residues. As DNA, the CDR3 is TGTGCCAGTAGTAAATTATTGTGGTTAGCGGGGGGCCAACAACACTACAATGAGCAGTTCTTC. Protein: CASSKLLWLAGGQQHYNEQFF. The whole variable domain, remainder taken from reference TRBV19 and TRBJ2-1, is DGGITQSPKYLFRKEGQNVTLSCEQNLNHDAMYWYRQDPGQGLRLIYYSQIVNDFQKGDIAEGYSVSREKKESFPLTVTSAQKNPTAFYLCASSKLLWLAGGQQHYNEQFFGPGTRLTVL.

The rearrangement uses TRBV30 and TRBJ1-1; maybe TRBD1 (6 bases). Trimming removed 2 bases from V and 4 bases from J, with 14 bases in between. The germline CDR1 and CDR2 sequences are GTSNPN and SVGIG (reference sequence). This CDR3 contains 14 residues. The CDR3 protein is CAWSRGTESTEAFF. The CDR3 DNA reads TGTGCCTGGAGTAGGGGGACGGAGAGCACTGAAGCTTTCTTT.

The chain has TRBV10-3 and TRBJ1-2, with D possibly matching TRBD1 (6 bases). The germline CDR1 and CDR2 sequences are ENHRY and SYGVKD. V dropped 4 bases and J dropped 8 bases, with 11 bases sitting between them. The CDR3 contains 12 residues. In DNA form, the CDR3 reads TGTGCCATCAGTGGTAACAGGGAGGGCTACACCTTC. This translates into CAISGNREGYTF.

CDR3 DNA: TGTGCCTGGAGTGGTCAGGGAGTAGGGCAGCCCCAGCATTTT. Its protein is CAWSGQGVGQPQHF. V usage is TRBV30 and J usage is TRBJ1-5; D is perhaps TRBD1 (5 bases). V was shortened by 1 base and J by 7 bases, with 14 bases between the two germline ends. The CDR3 has 14 residues. Germline CDR1 and CDR2: GTSNPN and SVGIG (reference sequence).

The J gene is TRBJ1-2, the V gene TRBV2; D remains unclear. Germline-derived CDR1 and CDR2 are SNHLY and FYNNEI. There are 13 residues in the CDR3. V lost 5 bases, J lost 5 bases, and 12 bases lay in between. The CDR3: CASSPGSSYGYTF. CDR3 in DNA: TGTGCCAGCAGTCCGGGAAGCTCGTATGGCTACACCTTC.

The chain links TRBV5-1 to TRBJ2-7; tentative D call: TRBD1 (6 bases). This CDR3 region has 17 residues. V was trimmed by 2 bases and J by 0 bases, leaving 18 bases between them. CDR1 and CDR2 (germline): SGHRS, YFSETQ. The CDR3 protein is CASSFQRGKTTSYEQYF. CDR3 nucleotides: TGCGCCAGCAGCTTTCAAAGGGGGAAAACTACCTCCTACGAGCAGTACTTC.

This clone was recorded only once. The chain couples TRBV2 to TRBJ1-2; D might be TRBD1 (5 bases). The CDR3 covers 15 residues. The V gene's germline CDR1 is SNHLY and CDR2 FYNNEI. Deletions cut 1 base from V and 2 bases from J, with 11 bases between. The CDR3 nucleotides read TGTGCCAGCAGTGAAGAGGGGACCCTCAACTATGGCTACACCTTC. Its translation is CASSEEGTLNYGYTF.

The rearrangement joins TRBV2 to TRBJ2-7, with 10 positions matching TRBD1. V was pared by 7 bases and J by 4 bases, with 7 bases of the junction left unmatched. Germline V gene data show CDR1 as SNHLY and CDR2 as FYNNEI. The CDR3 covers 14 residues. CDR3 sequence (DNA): TGTGCCAGCAATGGACAGGGGGAAAGATACGAGCAGTACTTC. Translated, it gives CASNGQGERYEQYF.

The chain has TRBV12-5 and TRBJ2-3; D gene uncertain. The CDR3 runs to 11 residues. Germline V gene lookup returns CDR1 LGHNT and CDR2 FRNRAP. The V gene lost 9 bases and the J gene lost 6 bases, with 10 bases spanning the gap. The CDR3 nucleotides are TGTGCTAGCACCAAAGCGGATACGCAGTATTTT. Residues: CASTKADTQYF. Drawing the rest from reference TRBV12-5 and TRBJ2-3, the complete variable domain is DARVTQTPRHKVTEMGQEVTMRCQPILGHNTVFWYRQTMMQGLELLAYFRNRAPLDDSGMPKDRFSAEMPDATLATLKIQPSEPRDSAVYFCASTKADTQYFGPGTRLTVL.

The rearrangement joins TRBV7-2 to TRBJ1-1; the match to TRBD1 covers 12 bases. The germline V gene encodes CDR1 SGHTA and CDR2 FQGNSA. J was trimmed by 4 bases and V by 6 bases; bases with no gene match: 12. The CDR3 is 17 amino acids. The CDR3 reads CASRPLPGQGAGTEAFF. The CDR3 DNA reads TGTGCCAGCAGGCCGCTTCCGGGACAGGGGGCCGGCACTGAAGCTTTCTTT.

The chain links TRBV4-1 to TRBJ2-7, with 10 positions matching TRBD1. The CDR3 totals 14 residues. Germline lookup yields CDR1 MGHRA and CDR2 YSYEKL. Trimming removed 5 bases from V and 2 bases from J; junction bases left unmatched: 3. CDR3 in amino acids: CASSTGTGAYEQYF. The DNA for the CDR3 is TGCGCCAGCAGCACCGGGACAGGGGCCTACGAGCAGTACTTC.

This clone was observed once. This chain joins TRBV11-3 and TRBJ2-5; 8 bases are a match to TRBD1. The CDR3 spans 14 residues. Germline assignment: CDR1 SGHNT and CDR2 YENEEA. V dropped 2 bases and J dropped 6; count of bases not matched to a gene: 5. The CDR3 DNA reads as TGTGCCAGCAGCTTACCCGGACAGGGAAAGACCCAGTACTTC. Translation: CASSLPGQGKTQYF.

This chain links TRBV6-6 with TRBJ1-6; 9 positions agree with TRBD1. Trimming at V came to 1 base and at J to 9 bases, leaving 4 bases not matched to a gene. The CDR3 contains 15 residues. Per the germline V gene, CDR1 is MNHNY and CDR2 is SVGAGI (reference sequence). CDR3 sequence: CASSYYGDRASPLHF. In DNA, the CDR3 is TGTGCCAGCAGTTACTACGGGGACAGGGCTTCACCCCTCCACTTT.

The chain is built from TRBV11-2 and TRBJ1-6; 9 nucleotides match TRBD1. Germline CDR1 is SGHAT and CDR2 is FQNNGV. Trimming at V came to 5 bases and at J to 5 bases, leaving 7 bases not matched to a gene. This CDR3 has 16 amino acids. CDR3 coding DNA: TGTGCCAGCAGCCCGAATACAGGGGGCAATAATTCACCCCTCCACTTT. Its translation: CASSPNTGGNNSPLHF. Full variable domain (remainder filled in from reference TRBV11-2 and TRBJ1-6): EAGVAQSPRYKIIEKRQSVAFWCNPISGHATLYWYQQILGQGPKLLIQFQNNGVVDDSQLPKDRFSAERLKGVDSTLKIQPAKLEDSAVYLCASSPNTGGNNSPLHFGNGTRLTVT.

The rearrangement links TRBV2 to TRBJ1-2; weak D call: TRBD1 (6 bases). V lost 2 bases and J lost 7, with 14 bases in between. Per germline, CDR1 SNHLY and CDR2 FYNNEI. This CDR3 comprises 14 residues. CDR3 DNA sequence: TGTGCCAGCAGTGAATCTAGGACAGTCCCTGGCTACACCTTC. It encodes CASSESRTVPGYTF.

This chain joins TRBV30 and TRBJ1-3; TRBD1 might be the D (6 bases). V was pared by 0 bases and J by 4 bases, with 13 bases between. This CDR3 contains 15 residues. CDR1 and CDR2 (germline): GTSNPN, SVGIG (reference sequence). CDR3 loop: CAWSVGGAAGNTIYF. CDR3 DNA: TGTGCCTGGAGTGTAGGGGGGGCTGCAGGAAACACCATATATTTT.

CDR3 protein: CASSSTGGRSGYTF. For the CDR3, the DNA is TGTGCCAGTAGCTCGACAGGGGGCAGGAGCGGCTACACCTTC. The chain carries TRBV19 and TRBJ1-2, with 10 positions matching TRBD1. J was trimmed by 8 bases and V by 6 bases; bases with no gene match: 9. The CDR3 length is 14 residues. Germline-derived CDR1 and CDR2 are LNHDA and SQIVND (reference sequence).

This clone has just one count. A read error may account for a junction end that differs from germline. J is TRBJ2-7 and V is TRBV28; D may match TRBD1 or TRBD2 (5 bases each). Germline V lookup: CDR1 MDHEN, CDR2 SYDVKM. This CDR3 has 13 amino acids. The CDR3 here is CDSSIGTGYEQYF. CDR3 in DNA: TGTGACAGCAGTATTGGGACGGGGTACGAGCAGTACTTC.